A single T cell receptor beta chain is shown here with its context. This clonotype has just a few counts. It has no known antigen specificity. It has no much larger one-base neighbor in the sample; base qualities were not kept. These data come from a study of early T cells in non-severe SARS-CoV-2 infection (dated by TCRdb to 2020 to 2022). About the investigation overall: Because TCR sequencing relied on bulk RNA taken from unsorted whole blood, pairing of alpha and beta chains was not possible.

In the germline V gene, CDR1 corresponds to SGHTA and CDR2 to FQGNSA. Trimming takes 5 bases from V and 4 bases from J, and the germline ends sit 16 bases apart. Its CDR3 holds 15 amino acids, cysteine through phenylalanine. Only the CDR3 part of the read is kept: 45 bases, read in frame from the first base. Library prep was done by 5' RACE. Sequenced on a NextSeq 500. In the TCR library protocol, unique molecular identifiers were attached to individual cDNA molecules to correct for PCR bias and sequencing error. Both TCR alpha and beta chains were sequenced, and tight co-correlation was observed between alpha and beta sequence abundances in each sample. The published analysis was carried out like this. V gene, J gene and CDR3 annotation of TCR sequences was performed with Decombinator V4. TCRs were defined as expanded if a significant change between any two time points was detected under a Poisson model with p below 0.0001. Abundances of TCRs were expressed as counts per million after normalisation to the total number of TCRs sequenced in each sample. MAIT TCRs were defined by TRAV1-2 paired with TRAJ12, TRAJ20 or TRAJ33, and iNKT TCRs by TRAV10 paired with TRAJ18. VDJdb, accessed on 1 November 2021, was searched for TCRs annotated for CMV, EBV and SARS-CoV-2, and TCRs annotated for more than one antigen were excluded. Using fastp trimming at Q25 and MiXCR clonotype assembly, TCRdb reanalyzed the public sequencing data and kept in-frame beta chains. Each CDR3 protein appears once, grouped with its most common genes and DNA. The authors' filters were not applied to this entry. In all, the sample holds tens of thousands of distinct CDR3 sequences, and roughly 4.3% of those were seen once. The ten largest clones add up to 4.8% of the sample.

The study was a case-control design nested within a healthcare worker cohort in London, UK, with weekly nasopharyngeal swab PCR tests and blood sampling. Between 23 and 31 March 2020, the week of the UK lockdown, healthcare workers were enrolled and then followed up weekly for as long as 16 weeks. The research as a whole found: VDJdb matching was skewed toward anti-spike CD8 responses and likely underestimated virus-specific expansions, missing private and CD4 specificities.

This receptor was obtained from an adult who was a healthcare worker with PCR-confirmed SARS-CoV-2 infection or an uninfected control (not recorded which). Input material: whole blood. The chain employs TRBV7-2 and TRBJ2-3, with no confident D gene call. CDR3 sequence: CASSGRLIAPDTQYF. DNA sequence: TGTGCCAGCAGCGGTCGACTGATAGCCCCAGATACGCAGTATTTT.